Sequencing of this T cell receptor beta chain was carried out in a study of spatial heterogeneity in lung cancer (dated by TCRdb to between 2018 and 2021). Turning to the overall study: More beta-chain than alpha-chain transcripts were consistently detected, likely reflecting higher beta-chain transcript abundance. TCR repertoire features were related to nonsynonymous mutation counts determined by whole-exome sequencing of tumor tissue. At surgery, 200 or so tumor regions, around 67 matched nontumor lung samples and 56 PBMC samples were TCR-sequenced for both alpha and beta chains. In tumor regions, TCR transcript counts showed a strong correlation with a T cell transcriptional module score derived from matched bulk RNA-seq. In the raw uncorrected reads, each unique combination of TCR and UMI appeared more than ten times on average. The study quantitatively compared TCR alpha and beta repertoires across multiple tumor regions, matched nontumor lung and blood in non-small cell lung cancer.

The time point label of this sample denotes: sample taken at primary tumor resection. Donors were around 69 patients with early-stage, untreated non-small cell lung cancer from the lung TRACERx cohort. Without any cell sorting, TCR sequencing was performed on whole RNA extracted either from tumor and nontumor lung tissue or from cryopreserved PBMC samples. Patients were selected for TCR sequencing only if sufficient RNA was available from at least two tumor regions. Before selection, tumor and adjacent nontumor lung specimens were reviewed by a lung pathologist. V lost 3 bases and J lost 14 bases; the stretch between them is 19 bases long. CDR1 and CDR2 (KGHSH, LQKENI) derive from the germline V gene. The CDR3 sequence holds 14 residues, the cysteine and phenylalanine included. Kept here is only the CDR3 DNA, which spans 42 bases and is read in frame from base 1. Concerning this clonotype itself: Its antigen is unknown. No base quality information exists; no much larger clone differs at one position.

Library method: 5' RACE. Data came from a NextSeq 500. In the TCR library protocol, a unique molecular identifier was attached to each TCR cDNA molecule so that PCR and sequencing errors could be corrected. From the authors' description of their analysis: TCR identification, UMI-based error correction and CDR3 extraction were all carried out with Decombinator tools. TCRs above a frequency of 2 per 1,000, corresponding to the top 1% of the tumor frequency distribution, were defined as expanded. Expanded tumor TCRs were classed as regional if statistically deemed absent (corrected P<0.05) from at least one tumor region, otherwise ubiquitous. Renyi diversity was computed with the R vegan package after each repertoire had been subsampled 100 times to 5,000 TCRs. CDR3 similarity networks were built from amino acid triplet string-kernel similarity, connecting CDR3s with pairwise similarity above 0.82. Starting from the raw public reads, TCRdb applied fastp trimming at Q25, assembled clones with MiXCR and retained in-frame beta chains. Rows matching on CDR3 protein sequence are summarized as one entry with the most common DNA and genes. TCRdb, not the authors, supplied the V and J calls. The table for this sample lists about 100,000 distinct CDR3 sequences; 4.4% of them were counted only once. Around 20% of the sample is taken by the ten largest.

The paper's findings and limits, for the study overall: Additional single-cell paired TCR alpha and beta sequencing was considered necessary to confirm, at a functional level, the hypothesis that regional TCRs recognize regional mutations. The tumor nonsynonymous mutation count correlated with the number of expanded alpha and beta TCRs within the tumor. The count of ubiquitous expanded TCRs correlated with the count of ubiquitous nonsynonymous mutations, and the count of regional expanded TCRs correlated with the count of regional nonsynonymous mutations. TCR-seq coverage of tumor T cells was estimated at only approximately 7% for alpha chains and 13% for beta chains.

This specimen was lung tumor tissue, taken at surgery. This receptor was taken from a male donor with early-stage non-small cell lung cancer. The chain is encoded by TRBV18 joined to TRBJ1-4, and perhaps TRBD1 as D gene, on 6 matching bases. The CDR3 reads CASSPGVGQGWLFF. The DNA reads TGTGCCAGCTCACCCGGCGTAGGCCAGGGGTGGCTGTTTTTT.